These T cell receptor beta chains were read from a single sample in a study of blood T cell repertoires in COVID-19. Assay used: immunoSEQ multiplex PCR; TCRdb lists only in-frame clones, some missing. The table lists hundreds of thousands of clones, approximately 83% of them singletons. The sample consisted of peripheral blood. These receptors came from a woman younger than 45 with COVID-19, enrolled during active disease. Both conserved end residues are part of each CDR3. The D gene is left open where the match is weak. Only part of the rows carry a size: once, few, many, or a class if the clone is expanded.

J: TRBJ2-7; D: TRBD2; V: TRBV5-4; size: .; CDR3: CASRHGLAGDEQYF; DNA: TGTGCCAGCAGACACGGACTAGCGGGGGACGAGCAGTACTTC
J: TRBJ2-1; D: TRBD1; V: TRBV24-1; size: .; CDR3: CATSDWTGGSYNEQFF; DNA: TGTGCCACCAGTGATTGGACAGGGGGGTCCTACAATGAGCAGTTCTTC
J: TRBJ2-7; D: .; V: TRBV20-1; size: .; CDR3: CSASFSRGTSYEQYF; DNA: TGCAGTGCTAGTTTTTCCCGGGGGACCTCCTACGAGCAGTACTTC
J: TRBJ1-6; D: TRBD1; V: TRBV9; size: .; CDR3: CASSVGPGGLNNSPLHF; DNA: TGTGCCAGCAGCGTAGGTCCAGGGGGCCTAAATAATTCACCCCTCCACTTT
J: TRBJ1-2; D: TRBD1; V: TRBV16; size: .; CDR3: CASSQSRGRRNYGYTF; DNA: TGTGCCAGCAGCCAATCCAGGGGGCGCAGGAACTATGGCTACACCTTC
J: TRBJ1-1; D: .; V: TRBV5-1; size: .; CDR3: CASSLIPGTTNTEAFF; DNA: TGCGCCAGCAGCTTAATCCCCGGGACAACGAACACTGAAGCTTTCTTT
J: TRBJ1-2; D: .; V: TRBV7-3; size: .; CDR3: CASSSTKGNGYTF; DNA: TGTGCCAGCAGCTCGACCAAGGGGAACGGCTACACCTTC
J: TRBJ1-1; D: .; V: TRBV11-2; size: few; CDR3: CASSLERTGFTEAFF; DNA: TGTGCCAGCAGCTTAGAGAGAACAGGTTTTACTGAAGCTTTCTTT
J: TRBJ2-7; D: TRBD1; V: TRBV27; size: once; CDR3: CASSLLRTGGITYEQYF; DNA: TGTGCCAGCAGCCTCCTTCGGACAGGGGGCATAACTTACGAGCAGTACTTC
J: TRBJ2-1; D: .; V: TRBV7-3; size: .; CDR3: CASSLDFGEQREQFF; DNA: TGTGCCAGCAGCTTAGATTTCGGGGAGCAGCGTGAGCAGTTCTTC
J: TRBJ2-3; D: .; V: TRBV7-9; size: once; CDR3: CASSSSGGQTDTQYF; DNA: .
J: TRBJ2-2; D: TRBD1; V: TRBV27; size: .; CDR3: CASSLSLGGLTGELFF; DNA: TGTGCCAGCAGTTTATCGTTAGGGGGCCTTACCGGGGAGCTGTTTTTT
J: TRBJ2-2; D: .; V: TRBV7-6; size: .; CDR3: CASSPNGEATTGELFF; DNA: TGTGCCAGCAGCCCAAACGGGGAAGCTACCACCGGGGAGCTGTTTTTT
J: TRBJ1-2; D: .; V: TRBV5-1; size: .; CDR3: CASSPQNTRGNYGYTF; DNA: TGCGCCAGCAGCCCGCAAAATACCAGGGGTAACTATGGCTACACCTTC
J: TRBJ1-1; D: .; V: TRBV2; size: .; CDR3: CASTTVGGTEAFF; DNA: TGTGCCAGCACCACCGTGGGGGGCACTGAAGCTTTCTTT
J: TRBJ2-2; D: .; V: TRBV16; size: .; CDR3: CASSRLESGELFF; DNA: TGTGCCAGCAGCCGACTTGAGTCCGGGGAGCTGTTTTTT
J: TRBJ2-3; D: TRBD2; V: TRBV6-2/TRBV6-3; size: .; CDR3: CASSLGRAGSRDTQYF; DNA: TGTGCCAGCAGTCTCGGGAGGGCCGGGAGTAGGGATACGCAGTATTTT
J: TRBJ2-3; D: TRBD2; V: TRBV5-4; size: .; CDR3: CASSSSSSGSLPDTQYF; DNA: TGTGCCAGCAGCTCATCGTCTAGCGGGAGCCTCCCAGATACGCAGTATTTT
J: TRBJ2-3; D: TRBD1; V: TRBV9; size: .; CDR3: CASSFTGADTQYF; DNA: TGTGCCAGCAGCTTTACAGGGGCAGATACGCAGTATTTT
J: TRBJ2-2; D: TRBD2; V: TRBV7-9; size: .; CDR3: CASSTGGTNTGELFF; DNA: TGTGCCAGCAGTACCGGGGGGACCAACACCGGGGAGCTGTTTTTT
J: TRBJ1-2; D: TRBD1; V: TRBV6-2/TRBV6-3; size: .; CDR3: CASSYSSAGGYGYTF; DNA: TGTGCCAGCAGTTACTCATCGGCAGGGGGATATGGCTACACCTTC
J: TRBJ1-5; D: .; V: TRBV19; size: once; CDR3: CASRMTGSNQPQHF; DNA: TGTGCCAGTAGGATGACAGGTTCCAATCAGCCCCAGCATTTT
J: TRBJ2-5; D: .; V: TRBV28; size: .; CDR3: CASSLLLRGTPDF; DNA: TGTGCCAGCAGTTTATTACTCCGGGGGACCCCGGACTTC
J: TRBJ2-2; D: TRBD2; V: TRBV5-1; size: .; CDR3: CASGLAGGSRGTGELFF; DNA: TGCGCCAGCGGACTAGCGGGGGGCTCGCGAGGCACCGGGGAGCTGTTTTTT
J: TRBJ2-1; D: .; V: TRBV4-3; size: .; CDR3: CASSQEADRQVYNEQFF; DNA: TGCGCCAGCAGCCAAGAGGCGGACAGACAGGTCTACAATGAGCAGTTCTTC
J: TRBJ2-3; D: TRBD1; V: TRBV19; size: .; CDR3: CASSYRGPSTDTQYF; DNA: TGTGCCAGTAGTTACAGGGGCCCTAGCACAGATACGCAGTATTTT
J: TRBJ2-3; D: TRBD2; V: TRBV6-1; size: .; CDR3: CASSELLAGSTDTQYF; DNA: TGTGCCAGCAGTGAACTGTTAGCGGGGAGCACAGATACGCAGTATTTT
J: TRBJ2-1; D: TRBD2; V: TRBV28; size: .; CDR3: CASSFLAGGTYNEQFF; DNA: TGTGCCAGCAGTTTCCTAGCGGGAGGGACCTACAATGAGCAGTTCTTC
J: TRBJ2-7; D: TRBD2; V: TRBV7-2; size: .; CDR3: CASSLEVAGGYEQYF; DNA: TGTGCCAGCAGCTTAGAGGTAGCGGGGGGGTACGAGCAGTACTTC
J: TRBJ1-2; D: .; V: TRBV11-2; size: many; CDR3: CASSLQRNYGYTF; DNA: TGTGCCAGCAGCTTACAGCGTAACTATGGCTACACCTTC
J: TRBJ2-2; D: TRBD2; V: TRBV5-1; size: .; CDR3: CASSFLTSGTNTGELFF; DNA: TGCGCCAGCAGCTTTCTGACTAGCGGGACCAACACCGGGGAGCTGTTTTTT
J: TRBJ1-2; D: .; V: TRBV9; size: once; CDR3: CASSVATSGNGYTF; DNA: TGTGCCAGCAGCGTAGCTACTTCGGGGAATGGCTACACCTTC
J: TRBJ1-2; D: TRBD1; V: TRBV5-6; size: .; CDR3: CASSLLSGTGEFYGYTF; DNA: TGTGCCAGCAGCCTACTATCCGGGACAGGGGAGTTCTATGGCTACACCTTC
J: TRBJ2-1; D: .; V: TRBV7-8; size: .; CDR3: CASSLLTSSYNEQFF; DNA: TGTGCCAGCAGCTTACTAACTAGCTCCTACAATGAGCAGTTCTTC
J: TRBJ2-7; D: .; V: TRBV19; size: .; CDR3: CASSVRSGTYREQYF; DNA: TGTGCCAGTAGTGTACGTTCCGGGACATATCGCGAGCAGTACTTC
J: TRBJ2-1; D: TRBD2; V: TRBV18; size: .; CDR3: CASSPPHAGGGNEQFF; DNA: TGTGCCAGCTCACCCCCACATGCGGGAGGAGGCAATGAGCAGTTCTTC
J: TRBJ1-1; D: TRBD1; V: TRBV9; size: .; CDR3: CASSVGTGKAFF; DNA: TGTGCCAGCAGCGTAGGGACAGGCAAAGCTTTCTTT
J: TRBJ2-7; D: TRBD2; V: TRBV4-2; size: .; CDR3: CASSQEGASGTPVYEQYF; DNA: TGTGCCAGCAGCCAAGAAGGGGCTAGCGGGACCCCGGTCTACGAGCAGTACTTC
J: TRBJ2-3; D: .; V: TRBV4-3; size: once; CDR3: CASSQGAGASTDTQYF; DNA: TGCGCCAGCAGCCAAGGGGCGGGGGCTAGCACAGATACGCAGTATTTT
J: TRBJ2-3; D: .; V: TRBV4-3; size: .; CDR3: CASSHGERRGDTQYF; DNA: TGCGCCAGCAGCCATGGTGAGCGGAGAGGAGATACGCAGTATTTT
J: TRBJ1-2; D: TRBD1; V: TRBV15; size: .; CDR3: CATSSRDSYNYGYTF; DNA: TGTGCCACCAGCAGCCGGGACAGCTATAACTATGGCTACACCTTC
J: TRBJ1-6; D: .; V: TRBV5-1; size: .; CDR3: CASSPLFGTHNSPLHF; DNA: TGCGCCAGCAGCCCATTATTCGGGACACATAATTCACCCCTCCACTTT
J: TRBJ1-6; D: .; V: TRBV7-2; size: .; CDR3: CASRLDRAAGSPLHF; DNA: TGTGCCAGCAGATTAGATCGGGCGGCGGGATCACCCCTCCACTTT
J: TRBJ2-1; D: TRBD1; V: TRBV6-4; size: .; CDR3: CASSRDRGGDEQFF; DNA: TGTGCCAGCAGCCGGGACAGGGGAGGCGATGAGCAGTTCTTC